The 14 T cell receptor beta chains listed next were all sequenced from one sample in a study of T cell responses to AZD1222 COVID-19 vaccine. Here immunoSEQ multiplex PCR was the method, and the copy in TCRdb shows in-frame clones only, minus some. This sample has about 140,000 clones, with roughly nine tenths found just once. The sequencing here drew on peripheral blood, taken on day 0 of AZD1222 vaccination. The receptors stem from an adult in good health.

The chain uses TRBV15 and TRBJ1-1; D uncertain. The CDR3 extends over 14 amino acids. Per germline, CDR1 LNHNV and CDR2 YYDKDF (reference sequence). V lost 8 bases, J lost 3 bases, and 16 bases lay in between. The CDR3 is CATALEDIDTEAFF. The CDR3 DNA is TGTGCCACCGCGTTAGAGGATATCGACACTGAAGCTTTCTTT.

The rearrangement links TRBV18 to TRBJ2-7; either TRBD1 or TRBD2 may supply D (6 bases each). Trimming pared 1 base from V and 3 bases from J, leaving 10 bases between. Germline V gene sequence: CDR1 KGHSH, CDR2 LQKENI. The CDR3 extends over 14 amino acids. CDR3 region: CASSPRGTLYEQYF. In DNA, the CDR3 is TGTGCCAGCTCACCACGCGGGACACTCTACGAGCAGTACTTC.

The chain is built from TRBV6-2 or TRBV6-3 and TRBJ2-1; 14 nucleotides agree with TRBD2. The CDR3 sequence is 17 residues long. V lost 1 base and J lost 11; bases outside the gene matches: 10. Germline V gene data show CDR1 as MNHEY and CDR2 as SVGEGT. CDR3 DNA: TGTGCCAGCAGTTACTTGGGCAGACTAGCGGGGGGGCCCAAGCAGTTCTTC. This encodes CASSYLGRLAGGPKQFF.

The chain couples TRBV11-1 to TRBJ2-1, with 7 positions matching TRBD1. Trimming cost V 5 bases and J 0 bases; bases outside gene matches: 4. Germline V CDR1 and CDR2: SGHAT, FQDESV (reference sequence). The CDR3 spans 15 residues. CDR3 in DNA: TGTGCCAGCAGCGGATGGACAGGCTCCTACAATGAGCAGTTCTTC. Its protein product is CASSGWTGSYNEQFF.

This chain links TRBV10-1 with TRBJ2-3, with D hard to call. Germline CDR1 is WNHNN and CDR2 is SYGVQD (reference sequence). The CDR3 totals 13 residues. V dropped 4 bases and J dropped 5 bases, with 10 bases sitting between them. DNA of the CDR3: TGCGCCAGCAGTGCTCGGATAGTAGATACGCAGTATTTT. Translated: CASSARIVDTQYF.

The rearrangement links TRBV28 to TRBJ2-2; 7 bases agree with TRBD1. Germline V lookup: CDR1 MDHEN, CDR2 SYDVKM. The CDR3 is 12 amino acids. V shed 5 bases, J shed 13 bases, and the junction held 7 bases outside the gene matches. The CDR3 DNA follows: TGTGCCAGCAGTCTACGACAGGGTGGGCTGTTTTTT. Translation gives CASSLRQGGLFF.

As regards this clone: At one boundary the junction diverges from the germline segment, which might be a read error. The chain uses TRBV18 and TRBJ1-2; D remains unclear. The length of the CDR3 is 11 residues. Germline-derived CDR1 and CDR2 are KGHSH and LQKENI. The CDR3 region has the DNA TGTGCCAGCTCACCAGCGAGATTCCTTATCTTC. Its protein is CASSPARFLIF. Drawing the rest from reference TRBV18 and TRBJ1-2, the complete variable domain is NAGVMQNPRHLVRRRGQEARLRCSPMKGHSHVYWYRQLPEEGLKFMVYLQKENIIDESGMPKERFSAEFPKEGPSILRIQQVVRGDSAAYFCASSPARFLIFGSGTRLTVV.

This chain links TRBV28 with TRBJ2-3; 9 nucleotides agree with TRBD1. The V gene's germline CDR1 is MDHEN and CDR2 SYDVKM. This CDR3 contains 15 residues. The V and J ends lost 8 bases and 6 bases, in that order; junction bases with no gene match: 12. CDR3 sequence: CASPPTGGLVDTQYF. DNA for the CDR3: TGTGCCAGCCCCCCGACAGGGGGATTGGTGGATACGCAGTATTTT.

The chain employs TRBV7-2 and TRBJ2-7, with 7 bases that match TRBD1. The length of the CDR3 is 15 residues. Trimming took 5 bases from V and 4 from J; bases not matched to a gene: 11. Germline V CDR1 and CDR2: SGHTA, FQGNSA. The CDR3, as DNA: TGTGCCAGCAGCCCGTACAGCAGGGGGTTTTACGAGCAGTACTTC. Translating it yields CASSPYSRGFYEQYF.

The CDR3, as DNA: TGTGCCAGCAGTGACTCCCCAGGGGGCAACTATGGCTACACCTTC. It specifies CASSDSPGGNYGYTF. The genes are TRBV6-4 and TRBJ1-2; 8 positions match TRBD1. Germline V gives CDR1 MRHNA, CDR2 SNTAGT. V lost 0 bases, J lost 2 bases, and 2 bases stayed unmatched. CDR3 length: 15 residues.

CDR3 sequence: CASSDLDNPPLWTF. CDR3 sequence (DNA): TGTGCCAGCAGTGACTTGGACAATCCACCCCTATGGACCTTC. This chain connects TRBV2 to TRBJ1-2, with TRBD1 as a possible D gene (5 bases). V was trimmed by 3 bases and J by 14 bases, leaving 22 bases between them. The CDR3 length is 14 residues. Per the germline V gene, CDR1 is SNHLY and CDR2 is FYNNEI.

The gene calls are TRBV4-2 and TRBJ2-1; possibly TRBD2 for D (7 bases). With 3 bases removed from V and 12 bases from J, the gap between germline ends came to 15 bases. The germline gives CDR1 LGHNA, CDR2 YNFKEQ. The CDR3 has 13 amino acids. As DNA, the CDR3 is TGTGCCAGCAGCCAGCCAGAGGGGGGGCCGCAGTTCTTC. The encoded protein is CASSQPEGGPQFF.

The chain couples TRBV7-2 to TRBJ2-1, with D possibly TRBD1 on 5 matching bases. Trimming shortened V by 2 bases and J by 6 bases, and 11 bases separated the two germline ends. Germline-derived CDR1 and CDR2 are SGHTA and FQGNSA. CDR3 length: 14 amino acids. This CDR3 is CASSLRGFGNEQFF. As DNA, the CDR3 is TGTGCCAGCAGCTTAAGGGGTTTCGGCAATGAGCAGTTCTTC.

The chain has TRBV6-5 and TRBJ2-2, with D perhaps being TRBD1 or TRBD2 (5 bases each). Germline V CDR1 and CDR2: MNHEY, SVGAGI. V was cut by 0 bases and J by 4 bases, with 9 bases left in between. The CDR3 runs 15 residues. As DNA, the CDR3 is TGTGCCAGCAGTTACTCAGGGACCGGCACCGGGGAGCTGTTTTTT. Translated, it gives CASSYSGTGTGELFF.